This passage covers 30 T cell receptor beta chains from one sample sequenced in a study of CXCR3-negative and CXCR3-positive naive CD8 T cells. Libraries were UMI-labeled 5' RACE TRB cDNA. From the 5' RACE reads, TCRdb lists one entry per CDR3 protein and no DNA. The specimen's table records 150,000 to 180,000 distinct CDR3 sequences. No antigen is known for these receptors. Findings and limits, study-wide: When CXCR3-positive naive cells were set against CXCR3-negative naive cells, the former had more hydrophobic TRB CDR3s.

The sample was naive CXCR3+ CD8+ T cells from blood. Described subset: CD45RO-CCR7+CD27+CD95- naive CD8+ T cells expressing CXCR3 (TNR3+). All receptors derive from a human donor in good health. Some clones in this sample may be carry-over from other donors' samples.

The rearrangement joins TRBV10-3 to TRBJ1-2. This CDR3 region has 16 residues. The germline gives CDR1 ENHRY, CDR2 SYGVKD. CDR3: CAISESTRIDFYGYTF.

This chain connects TRBV7-3 to TRBJ1-1; the TCRdb D gene call, TRBD1, has no DNA to confirm it. Germline CDR1 is SGHTA and CDR2 is FQGTGA. This CDR3 spans 15 amino acids. Here the CDR3 reads CASSPDRGPYTEAFF. The full variable domain, with the rest looked up from reference TRBV7-3 and TRBJ1-1, is GAGVSQTPSNKVTEKGKYVELRCDPISGHTALYWYRQSLGQGPEFLIYFQGTGAADDSGLPNDRFFAVRPEGSVSTLKIQRTERGDSAVYLCASSPDRGPYTEAFFGQGTRLTVV.

V and J are TRBV9 and TRBJ2-1; TCRdb's D gene call, TRBD1, goes unchecked for lack of DNA. Germline assignment: CDR1 SGDLS and CDR2 YYNGEE. The CDR3 has 17 amino acids. CDR3 residues: CASSVATGGGTYNEQFF. Combining the CDR3 with reference TRBV9 and TRBJ2-1 gives the whole variable domain DSGVTQTPKHLITATGQRVTLRCSPRSGDLSVYWYQQSLDQGLQFLIQYYNGEERAKGNILERFSAQQFPDLHSELNLSSLELGDSALYFCASSVATGGGTYNEQFFGPGTRLTVL.

The V gene is TRBV5-1, the J gene TRBJ2-7; TCRdb outputs TRBD1, but without DNA this stays unchecked. The germline V gene encodes CDR1 SGHRS and CDR2 YFSETQ. The CDR3 is 15 amino acids. CDR3 region: CASSHTDREGLEQYF.

The rearrangement links TRBV29-1 to TRBJ1-2. Germline CDR1 and CDR2: SQVTM and ANQGSEA. The CDR3 totals 16 residues. The CDR3 is CSVEAPWEGPFGGYTF. The variable domain in full, with the rest retrieved from reference TRBV29-1 and TRBJ1-2, is SAVISQKPSRDICQRGTSLTIQCQVDSQVTMMFWYRQQPGQSLTLIATANQGSEATYESGFVIDKFPISRPNLTFSTLTVSNMSPEDSSIYLCSVEAPWEGPFGGYTFGSGTRLTVV.

The chain joins TRBV14 to TRBJ2-5; there is no DNA to check the TCRdb D call of TRBD1. Per the germline V gene, CDR1 is SGHDN and CDR2 is FVKESK. The CDR3 has 15 amino acids. The CDR3 loop reads CASSQHSGLQETQYF.

The chain couples TRBV12-3 or TRBV12-4 to TRBJ2-7; TCRdb selects TRBD1, and the lack of DNA leaves this call unchecked. The CDR3 consists of 14 residues. CDR3 protein: CASSYSGGTYEQYF.

The V and J genes are TRBV29-1 and TRBJ2-7; there is no DNA to check the TCRdb D call of TRBD2. Per the germline V gene, CDR1 is SQVTM and CDR2 is ANQGSEA. This CDR3 region has 13 residues. The CDR3 sequence is CSVEGSAAYEQYF.

V and J are TRBV2 and TRBJ1-6; without DNA, the TCRdb call of TRBD1 cannot be checked. The CDR3 contains 14 residues. The germline V gene encodes CDR1 SNHLY and CDR2 FYNNEI. CDR3 region: CASSPGQFNSPLHF.

This rearrangement joins TRBV29-1 to TRBJ2-7; TCRdb reports TRBD1, a call that lacks DNA to check it against. The CDR3 contains 14 residues. Germline CDR1 reads SQVTM; CDR2 reads ANQGSEA. The CDR3: CSVEYGTGTYEQYF.

The chain couples TRBV4-3 to TRBJ1-5; as DNA is missing, the TRBD1 call by TCRdb cannot be tested. The CDR3 totals 15 residues. CDR1 is LGHNA and CDR2 is YSLEER in the germline V gene. This CDR3 reads CASSQDRVAYQPQHF.

This chain connects TRBV7-6 to TRBJ1-1; TCRdb's D gene call, TRBD1, goes unchecked for lack of DNA. The germline gives CDR1 SGHVS, CDR2 FNYEAQ. This CDR3 has 14 amino acids. The CDR3 sequence is CASSLGGGVAEAFF.

This chain joins TRBV25-1 and TRBJ2-6; absent DNA, TCRdb's TRBD1 call cannot be checked. Germline CDR1 MGHDK, CDR2 SYGVNS. The CDR3 contains 17 residues. CDR3 sequence: CASSDPDRYSGANVLTF.

The rearrangement uses TRBV6-2 or TRBV6-3 and TRBJ1-4; TCRdb designates TRBD1, a call that cannot be tested without DNA. This CDR3 is 13 amino acids long. Germline V CDR1 and CDR2: MNHEY, SVGEGT. The CDR3 here is CASSSAGDEKLFF.

The J gene is TRBJ2-7, the V gene TRBV6-6; checking the TCRdb D call of TRBD2 is not possible without DNA. Germline V gives CDR1 MNHNY, CDR2 SVGAGI (reference sequence). This CDR3 is built from 13 residues. The CDR3 sequence: CAISLAASYEQYF.

V gene TRBV10-2 combines with J gene TRBJ2-7. Per the germline V gene, CDR1 is WSHSY and CDR2 is SAAADI. The CDR3 covers 13 residues. CDR3 in amino acids: CASSGPYSYEQYF.

This chain connects TRBV20-1 to TRBJ1-2; the D call from TCRdb, TRBD1, cannot be confirmed without DNA. This CDR3 comprises 13 residues. Germline CDR1 and CDR2: DFQATT and SNEGSKA (reference sequence). CDR3 region: CSPEDRGDYGYTF.

The chain uses TRBV5-1 and TRBJ2-7; TCRdb names TRBD1, which stays unverified in the absence of DNA. The CDR3 is 14 residues long. The V gene's germline CDR1 is SGHRS and CDR2 YFSETQ. CDR3 loop: CASSPQGGSYEQYF.

This chain uses TRBV7-8 with TRBJ2-2. CDR1 and CDR2 from the germline V gene are SGHVS and FQNEAQ. This CDR3 has 14 residues. The CDR3 here is CASSPEENTGELFF. Together with reference TRBV7-8 and TRBJ2-2, the CDR3 gives the full variable domain: GAGVSQSPRYKVAKRGQDVALRCDPISGHVSLFWYQQALGQGPEFLTYFQNEAQLDKSGLPSDRFFAERPEGSVSTLKIQRTQQEDSAVYLCASSPEENTGELFFGEGSRLTVL.

The chain uses TRBV10-3 and TRBJ2-1. The CDR3 runs 13 residues. Germline CDR1 and CDR2: ENHRY and SYGVKD. The CDR3 region is CAISEPGLNEQFF.

V and J are TRBV12-3 or TRBV12-4 and TRBJ1-2. CDR3 length equals 13 residues. The CDR3 sequence: CASSLPGFYGYTF.

The rearrangement joins TRBV18 to TRBJ2-7. Germline lookup yields CDR1 KGHSH and CDR2 LQKENI. The CDR3 loop spans 14 amino acids. CDR3 in amino acids: CASSPPGSSYEQYF.

The chain combines TRBV4-2 with TRBJ2-1; TCRdb picks TRBD1, but there is no DNA to check that call. CDR3 length: 16 amino acids. The germline gives CDR1 LGHNA, CDR2 YNFKEQ. This CDR3 is CASSQATRDHGYEQFF.

V is TRBV29-1 and J is TRBJ2-1; TCRdb calls TRBD1, which cannot be checked without DNA. This CDR3 has 12 residues. Germline V gene sequence: CDR1 SQVTM, CDR2 ANQGSEA. The CDR3 sequence is CSVEQGGNEQFF.

The CDR3 reads CASSYSYSYEQYF. The chain recombines TRBV6-5 with TRBJ2-7. Germline CDR1 reads MNHEY; CDR2 reads SVGAGI. CDR3 length: 13 amino acids.

The chain carries TRBV7-9 and TRBJ2-7; the D call from TCRdb, TRBD1, cannot be confirmed without DNA. CDR1 and CDR2 from the germline V gene are SEHNR and FQNEAQ (reference sequence). This CDR3 comprises 17 residues. The CDR3 spells CASSFSRDIELSYEQYF. Looking up the rest from reference TRBV7-9 and TRBJ2-7 gives the full variable domain: DTGVSQNPRHKITKRGQNVTFRCDPISEHNRLYWYRQTLGQGPEFLTYFQNEAQLEKSRLLSDRFSAERPKGSFSTLEIQRTEQGDSAMYLCASSFSRDIELSYEQYFGPGTRLTVT.

V gene TRBV4-3 combines with J gene TRBJ1-6; as DNA is missing, the TRBD1 call by TCRdb cannot be tested. CDR1 is LGHNA and CDR2 is YSLEER in the germline V gene. This CDR3 is built from 15 residues. CDR3 sequence reads: CASSRDRGQNSPLHF.

CDR3 loop: CASTPGAPLWDEQFF. The chain is built from TRBV5-5 and TRBJ2-1; TCRdb's D gene call, TRBD1, goes unchecked for lack of DNA. The CDR3 runs 15 residues. The V gene's germline CDR1 is SGHKS and CDR2 YYEKEE (reference sequence).

J is TRBJ2-1 and V is TRBV23-1; TCRdb outputs TRBD1, but without DNA this stays unchecked. TRBV23-1 carries the ORF label, with uncertain function. The CDR3 runs to 15 residues. CDR3 loop: CASSQSPLSYNEQFF.

J is TRBJ2-2 and V is TRBV29-1. There are 14 residues in the CDR3. Germline values: CDR1 SQVTM, CDR2 ANQGSEA. The CDR3: CSVASVHNTGELFF.